Shown below are 24 T cell receptor beta chains from a single sample sequenced in a study of blood T cell repertoires in COVID-19 (dated by TCRdb to 2020 to 2022). Library construction relied on the immunoSEQ multiplex PCR assay. The table comes from immuneACCESS by way of TCRdb, which keeps in-frame sequences with V and J called. Part of the clones is missing from these tables; in studies checked, under half for an unresolved V gene and the rest for unknown reasons. The sample contains roughly 100,000 clones, 65% to 90% of them found a single time. Clones ranked in the top ten supply around 4.3% of the sample. Sequenced sample: peripheral blood. The origin of the receptors is a middle-aged man with acute or convalescent COVID-19.

The table lists this clone with a few counts. J is TRBJ2-7 and V is TRBV7-9; 9 positions match TRBD2. Trimming at V came to 5 bases and at J to 5 bases, leaving 10 bases not matched to a gene. Germline V gene sequence: CDR1 SEHNR, CDR2 FQNEAQ (reference sequence). The CDR3 covers 15 residues. The CDR3 region has the DNA TGTGCCAGCAGCCTGGGAAGCGGGAGGCTGAACGAGCAGTACTTC. Protein: CASSLGSGRLNEQYF.

Written as DNA, the CDR3 is TGTGCCAGCAGTCTCACTCTTCCGGGACAGGCTCTACTTGAAAAACTGTTTTTT. Protein product: CASSLTLPGQALLEKLFF. The chain carries TRBV27 and TRBJ1-4, with 8 bases aligning to TRBD1. V lost 5 bases, J lost 7 bases, and 18 bases stayed unmatched. The germline V gene encodes CDR1 MNHEY and CDR2 SMNVEV (reference sequence). The CDR3 sequence is 18 residues long.

J is TRBJ2-5 and V is TRBV12-5; D uncertain. Germline loops: CDR1 LGHNT, CDR2 FRNRAP. The V and J ends lost 2 bases and 3 bases respectively, with 28 bases between them. The CDR3 is 20 residues long. CDR3 nucleotide sequence: TGTGCTAGTGGTTTGCCTTACCCGACCCCCGGTCCGAATCGGGAAGAGACCCAGTACTTC. This sequence encodes CASGLPYPTPGPNREETQYF.

This clone was seen a single time. The CDR3 sequence: CASRTPVRDTQYF. CDR3 sequence (DNA): TGTGCCAGCAGAACCCCCGTGAGGGATACGCAGTATTTT. V gene TRBV28 combines with J gene TRBJ2-3; D not resolved. Trimming shortened V by 6 bases and J by 6 bases, and 13 bases separated the two germline ends. The germline CDR1 and CDR2 sequences are MDHEN and SYDVKM. The CDR3 extends over 13 amino acids.

The CDR3 DNA is TGTGCCACCAGGGACAGACGCACCGGGGAGCTGTTTTTT. Protein: CATRDRRTGELFF. The chain couples TRBV24-1 to TRBJ2-2; D may be TRBD1 (6 bases). V lost 7 bases to trimming and J lost 4 bases, with 9 bases between them. This CDR3 comprises 13 residues. Germline V gives CDR1 KGHDR, CDR2 SFDVKD.

The chain is built from TRBV12-3 or TRBV12-4 and TRBJ1-2; no clear D gene. There are 13 residues in the CDR3. Trimming cost V 2 bases and J 1 base, with 5 bases left between them. For the CDR3, the DNA is TGTGCCAGCAGTTTAAGTAGTAACTATGGCTACACCTTC. It is translated as CASSLSSNYGYTF.

This sequence joins TRBV14 and TRBJ2-7; TRBD1 aligns across 9 bases. The germline V gene encodes CDR1 SGHDN and CDR2 FVKESK. The CDR3 contains 14 residues. The J segment lost 4 bases and the V segment lost 2 bases, leaving 3 bases of the junction unmatched. In DNA, the CDR3 is TGTGCCAGCAGCCAATTGGGACAGGGATACGAGCAGTACTTC. It encodes CASSQLGQGYEQYF.

The chain uses TRBV7-6 and TRBJ1-1, with no clear D. CDR3 length: 13 amino acids. V lost 1 base and J lost 1, with 4 bases in between. Germline V gives CDR1 SGHVS, CDR2 FNYEAQ. CDR3 nucleotide sequence: TGTGCCAGCAGCTTAGGGCAGAACACTGAAGCTTTCTTT. Protein: CASSLGQNTEAFF.

This chain uses TRBV7-2 with TRBJ1-6, with TRBD1 as a possible D gene (5 bases). The V end was cut by 2 bases, the J end by 9 bases, with 11 bases between. CDR1 is SGHTA and CDR2 is FQGNSA in the germline V gene. This CDR3 spans 14 amino acids. CDR3 nucleotide sequence: TGTGCCAGCAGCTTACTAGGGGTTGGTTCACCCCTCCACTTT. It translates to CASSLLGVGSPLHF. The entire variable domain, with the rest obtained from reference TRBV7-2 and TRBJ1-6, is as follows: GAGVSQSPSNKVTEKGKDVELRCDPISGHTALYWYRQSLGQGLEFLIYFQGNSAPDKSGLPSDRFSAERTGGSVSTLTIQRTQQEDSAVYLCASSLLGVGSPLHFGNGTRLTVT.

This rearrangement joins TRBV5-1 to TRBJ2-7, with 7 positions matching TRBD1. CDR1 is SGHRS, CDR2 YFSETQ, per germline. This CDR3 region has 15 residues. V lost 2 bases and J lost 0; bases outside the gene matches: 5. The CDR3 spells CASSFWQGVSYEQYF. CDR3 sequence (DNA): TGCGCCAGCAGCTTCTGGCAGGGGGTCTCCTACGAGCAGTACTTC.

V gene TRBV29-1 combines with J gene TRBJ1-3, with D tentatively TRBD1 (6 bases). The CDR3 totals 12 residues. Trimming took 4 bases from V and 2 from J, leaving 6 bases between them. Germline-derived CDR1 and CDR2 are SQVTM and ANQGSEA. CDR3 coding DNA: TGCAGCGTTGGACAGGCTGGAAACACCATATATTTT. Protein sequence: CSVGQAGNTIYF.

The chain combines TRBV4-2 with TRBJ2-2; 10 bases are shared with TRBD1. This CDR3 contains 15 residues. V shed 2 bases, J shed 5 bases, and the junction held 2 bases outside the gene matches. Germline CDR1 reads LGHNA; CDR2 reads YNFKEQ. The CDR3 here is CASSQPGQGTGELFF. The CDR3 region has the DNA TGTGCCAGCAGCCAACCGGGACAGGGGACCGGGGAGCTGTTTTTT.

On this clone itself: At one end the junction does not follow the germline gene, possibly because of a read error. The chain joins TRBV3-1 (or the pseudogene TRBV3-2) to TRBJ2-3; no definite D call. Germline CDR1 reads LGHDT; CDR2 reads YNNKEL (reference sequence). The CDR3 totals 15 residues. The CDR3 sequence: CASSEDQAPTDTQYF. The CDR3 region has the DNA TGTGCCAGCAGCGAAGATCAGGCCCCCACAGATACGCAGTATTTT.

Relative to its sample, this clone is medium-sized. V is TRBV5-1 and J is TRBJ2-7; the match to TRBD1 covers 7 bases. Germline V gene lookup returns CDR1 SGHRS and CDR2 YFSETQ. After removal of 4 bases from V and 2 bases from J, the junction contained 6 bases not matched to a gene. This CDR3 contains 14 residues. In DNA, the CDR3 is TGCGCCAGCAGCATCCGGGACAGTACCTACGAGCAGTACTTC. It codes for CASSIRDSTYEQYF.

This clone was seen only once. The chain combines TRBV2 with TRBJ1-1; D is possibly TRBD1 (5 bases). Germline CDR1 reads SNHLY; CDR2 reads FYNNEI. CDR3 length equals 14 residues. V was trimmed by 11 bases and J by 1 base, leaving 17 bases between them. The CDR3 nucleotides read TGTGCCTTGGCCGGGGGAAGCGCGAACACTGAAGCTTTCTTT. Amino acid sequence: CALAGGSANTEAFF.

The rearrangement uses TRBV6-6 and TRBJ1-1, with 8 bases that match TRBD1. Trimming cost V 5 bases and J 1 base; bases outside gene matches: 6. The length of the CDR3 is 15 residues. Germline assignment: CDR1 MNHNY and CDR2 SVGAGI (reference sequence). In nucleotides, the CDR3 is TGTGCCAGCAGTGACAGGGGTGGGGAGAACACTGAAGCTTTCTTT. This codes for CASSDRGGENTEAFF.

The chain combines TRBV5-8 with TRBJ1-5, with 7 bases that match TRBD1. J gave up 7 bases and V 3 bases, and 7 bases lay outside the gene matches. Germline V gene data show CDR1 as SGHTS and CDR2 as YDEGEE. This CDR3 comprises 14 residues. The CDR3 DNA reads TGTGCCAGCAGCTCCGACAGGGCGAGGCAGCCCCAGCATTTT. It is translated as CASSSDRARQPQHF.

The chain recombines TRBV3-1 (or the pseudogene TRBV3-2) with TRBJ1-2; the D is unclear. CDR1 is LGHDT and CDR2 is YNNKEL in the germline V gene (reference sequence). With 1 base removed from V and 4 bases from J, the gap between germline ends came to 16 bases. The CDR3 is 16 amino acids. CDR3 in DNA: TGTGCCAGCAGCCAAGTTGGGAAGTTGGGAGGCTATGGCTACACCTTC. Protein sequence: CASSQVGKLGGYGYTF.

The chain employs TRBV6-5 and TRBJ1-2; 10 bases align to TRBD1. Per the germline V gene, CDR1 is MNHEY and CDR2 is SVGAGI. Trimming removed 6 bases from V and 6 bases from J; junction bases left unmatched: 4. The CDR3 spans 13 residues. The CDR3 is CASSTGQGNGYTF. CDR3 nucleotide sequence: TGTGCCAGCAGCACGGGACAGGGGAATGGCTACACCTTC.

The DNA of the CDR3 is TGTGCCAGCAGCTTTACGGGGTACAATGAGCAGTTCTTC. Translated: CASSFTGYNEQFF. This chain joins TRBV7-9 and TRBJ2-1, with D possibly TRBD2 on 5 matching bases. Germline assignment: CDR1 SEHNR and CDR2 FQNEAQ (reference sequence). This CDR3 is built from 13 residues. Trimming cost V 3 bases and J 4 bases, with 7 bases left between them.

This chain connects TRBV2 to TRBJ1-5; D not resolved. Trimming removed 4 bases at V and 7 bases at J, with 14 bases between. The CDR3 length is 14 residues. From germline, CDR1 is SNHLY and CDR2 FYNNEI. The CDR3 DNA follows: TGTGCCAGCAGTGGGAACCAACGGAGGCAGCCCCAGCATTTT. Residues: CASSGNQRRQPQHF.

The gene calls are TRBV5-8 and TRBJ1-4; the D gene is possibly TRBD1 (5 bases). The CDR3 loop spans 16 amino acids. V lost 4 bases and J lost 0, with 13 bases in between. Germline values: CDR1 SGHTS, CDR2 YDEGEE. Here the CDR3 DNA reads TGTGCCAGCAGCGCGGGGACTGCTGCAACTAATGAAAAACTGTTTTTT. Translation gives CASSAGTAATNEKLFF. Complete variable domain (other parts from reference TRBV5-8 and TRBJ1-4): EAGVTQSPTHLIKTRGQQATLRCSPISGHTSVYWYQQALGLGLQFLLWYDEGEERNRGNFPPRFSGRQFPNYSSELNVNALELEDSALYLCASSAGTAATNEKLFFGSGTQLSVL.

The chain employs TRBV24-1 and TRBJ2-1; D perhaps matches TRBD1 (6 bases). Trimming removed 4 bases from V and 5 bases from J, with 14 bases in between. The CDR3 is 15 amino acids. CDR1 and CDR2 (germline): KGHDR, SFDVKD. CDR3 region: CATSERGRTNNEQFF. CDR3 coding DNA: TGTGCCACCAGTGAGAGGGGGAGAACGAACAATGAGCAGTTCTTC.

V is TRBV6-1 and J is TRBJ1-4; tentatively, D is TRBD1 (5 bases). Germline assignment: CDR1 MNHNS and CDR2 SASEGT. The CDR3 spans 14 residues. V was trimmed by 1 base and J by 7 bases, leaving 10 bases between them. The CDR3 region has the DNA TGTGCCAGCAGTGAAGGTGGGACTGCTGAAAAACTGTTTTTT. It translates to CASSEGGTAEKLFF.